What follows describes a single T cell receptor beta chain. The sample comes from a study of T cells in women clearing cervical HPV infection. The data were produced by immunoSEQ multiplex PCR, yet TCRdb's version contains in-frame clones alone and is incomplete. Here the sample table reports tens of thousands of clones. Sequenced input: blood buffy coat. This TCR was sampled from a woman aged 18 to 75 with a cervical HPV16 infection that either progressed to CIN3+ or cleared (not recorded which).

The CDR3 spells CASSRIGTPKGETQYF. The DNA read from the CDR3 is TGTGCCAGCTCCCGGATCGGGACTCCGAAAGGAGAGACC. The chain joins TRBV18 to TRBJ2-5, with a tentative D call TRBD2 (6 bases). The read ends 3 residues early relative to the CDR3; the germline J gene fills the gap. Germline V CDR1 and CDR2: KGHSH, LQKENI. The CDR3 has 16 residues. Trimming removed 6 bases at V and 4 bases at J, with 21 bases between.